The clone carrying this T cell receptor (beta chain) showed up many times. Its antigen remains unidentified. This sample was taken from a study of post-analysis software for immune sequencing data. Study information: The courses of disease that were included comprised relapsing-remitting, secondary progressive and progressive-relapsing multiple sclerosis. Overall study results and limits: Multiple sclerosis patients had significantly lower normalized Chao1 diversity than controls. A few TRBV segments occurring more often in patients than controls included TRBV5-6, TRBV5-1 and TRBV20-1.

The CDR3 loop spans 13 amino acids. V was pared by 2 bases and J by 2 bases, with 6 bases between. From germline, CDR1 is MNHEY and CDR2 SVGAGI. Each TCR beta cDNA library carried unique molecular identifiers. With about 0.95 to 11 million T cells as the source, roughly 500,000 cDNA molecules resulted. TCRdb reprocessed the PCR reads with MiXCR, giving one entry per CDR3 protein. There are 650,000 to 900,000 distinct CDR3 sequences in the sample; around 45% occur only once, and roughly 5% lies in the top ten. The chain couples TRBV6-5 to TRBJ2-5, with D possibly TRBD1 on 5 matching bases. Material for sequencing was blood. The receptor comes from a girl aged 5-17 years with multiple sclerosis. The CDR3 DNA reads as TGTGCCAGCAGTTACGACAGTCAAGAGACCCAGTACTTC. Its protein product is CASSYDSQETQYF.